The 11 T cell receptor beta chains below were found in one sample sequenced in a study of T cells in Graves' hyperthyroidism and ophthalmopathy. The investigators amplified TCR beta CDR3 regions from RNA transcripts. A set of HTBI primers served as the primers for a first-round RT-PCR of the TCR CDR3. TCRdb fed the multiplex PCR reads into MiXCR, producing one record per CDR3 protein. This repertoire shows roughly 420,000 distinct CDR3 sequences, around 16% found once; its top ten account for almost 8%. The sample consisted of blood. The receptors were sampled from a woman between 18 and 29 years old with Graves' hyperthyroidism.

This clonotype occurred many times. This chain joins TRBV2 and TRBJ2-7; D might be TRBD1 (6 bases). The CDR3 is made up of 13 amino acids. Germline V gene data show CDR1 as SNHLY and CDR2 as FYNNEI. Trimming left V 2 bases short and J 5 bases short, with 10 bases between. The CDR3 DNA sequence: TGTGCCAGCAGTGAAACAGGGAGCGACGAGCAGTACTTC. Amino acid sequence: CASSETGSDEQYF.

This clonotype was picked up a small number of times. V and J are TRBV6-1 and TRBJ2-6; D not resolved. V dropped 5 bases and J dropped 2 bases, with 10 bases sitting between them. The CDR3 is 15 amino acids. Germline values: CDR1 MNHNS, CDR2 SASEGT. The CDR3 protein is CASSSHETGANVLTF. In nucleotides, the CDR3 is TGTGCCAGCAGTTCCCACGAAACTGGGGCCAACGTCCTGACTTTC.

This clonotype showed up many times. The chain carries TRBV10-3 and TRBJ2-7; no clear D. Trimming stripped 2 bases from V and 4 bases from J, with 6 bases between. This CDR3 contains 12 residues. Per the germline V gene, CDR1 is ENHRY and CDR2 is SYGVKD. The CDR3 DNA is TGTGCCATCAGTGAGCGTCTTTACGAGCAGTACTTC. It encodes CAISERLYEQYF.

This clonotype was detected many times. The rearrangement links TRBV30 to TRBJ1-4; possibly TRBD1 for D (5 bases). Germline CDR1 GTSNPN, CDR2 SVGIG (reference sequence). V was shortened by 8 bases and J by 8 bases, with 12 bases between the two germline ends. The CDR3 runs 11 residues. For the CDR3, the DNA is TGTGCCGGGGGGGGGAGCGAAAAACTGTTTTTT. This codes for CAGGGSEKLFF.

CDR3 coding DNA: TGTGCCAGCAGCACAGGGCGAAGGTTTGGGGGCTACACCTTC. Translation: CASSTGRRFGGYTF. This rearrangement joins TRBV7-3 to TRBJ1-2; a possible D gene is TRBD1 (6 bases). Germline V CDR1 and CDR2: SGHTA, FQGTGA. This CDR3 is built from 14 residues. V lost 5 bases and J lost 8, with 18 bases in between.

This clonotype was counted at least ten times. The gene calls are TRBV12-3 or TRBV12-4 and TRBJ2-3; no reliable D call. The CDR3 loop spans 17 amino acids. V was shortened by 5 bases and J by 1 base, with 19 bases between the two germline ends. CDR3 coding DNA: TGTGCCAGCAGTCTACCTTTGGGCCAAACTGGCACAGATACGCAGTATTTT. This gives the protein CASSLPLGQTGTDTQYF.

This clonotype was detected a few times. A much larger clone sits a single nucleotide away, making a read error possible. The chain uses TRBV11-2 and TRBJ1-1; D is perhaps TRBD1 (5 bases). Deletions cut 7 bases from V and 4 bases from J, with 16 bases between. The germline gives CDR1 SGHAT, CDR2 FQNNGV. The CDR3 loop spans 14 amino acids. The CDR3 is CASTTGDTFTEAFF. CDR3 nucleotides: TGTGCCAGCACTACAGGCGACACTTTCACTGAAGCTTTCTTT.

The V call is TRBV6-6, the J call TRBJ2-2, with D possibly matching TRBD2 (6 bases). Germline CDR1 is MNHNY and CDR2 is SVGAGI (reference sequence). This CDR3 is built from 13 residues. V was cut by 2 bases and J by 9 bases, with 10 bases left in between. The CDR3 coding sequence is TGTGCCAGCAGTTACGGGGGGTCCCGGGAGCTGTTTTTT. This gives the protein CASSYGGSRELFF.

The rearrangement links TRBV5-1 to TRBJ2-2; maybe TRBD1 (6 bases). The germline gives CDR1 SGHRS, CDR2 YFSETQ. This CDR3 has 15 residues. Trimming removed 2 bases at V and 5 bases at J, with 13 bases between. CDR3 loop: CASSFETGTTGELFF. Here the CDR3 DNA reads TGCGCCAGCAGCTTCGAGACAGGAACTACCGGGGAGCTGTTTTTT.

This clonotype was seen ten or more times. The DNA of the CDR3 is TGTGCCAGCAGCTTAGCTGGGCCTGGGGAGCTGTTTTTT. Translated, it gives CASSLAGPGELFF. The chain couples TRBV7-9 to TRBJ2-2; the D is unclear. The CDR3 has 13 residues. Trimming shortened V by 0 bases and J by 8 bases, and 7 bases separated the two germline ends. The germline CDR1 and CDR2 sequences are SEHNR and FQNEAQ (reference sequence).

This clonotype has a count of ten or more. The gene calls are TRBV12-5 and TRBJ2-1; TRBD2 matches at 7 bases. Germline V gives CDR1 LGHNT, CDR2 FRNRAP. V shed 1 base, J shed 6 bases, and the junction held 12 bases outside the gene matches. This CDR3 region has 17 residues. The CDR3 DNA follows: TGTGCTAGTGGTTTGGCCCCCGGCGGGAGTGCAGTCAATGAGCAGTTCTTC. Its protein is CASGLAPGGSAVNEQFF.